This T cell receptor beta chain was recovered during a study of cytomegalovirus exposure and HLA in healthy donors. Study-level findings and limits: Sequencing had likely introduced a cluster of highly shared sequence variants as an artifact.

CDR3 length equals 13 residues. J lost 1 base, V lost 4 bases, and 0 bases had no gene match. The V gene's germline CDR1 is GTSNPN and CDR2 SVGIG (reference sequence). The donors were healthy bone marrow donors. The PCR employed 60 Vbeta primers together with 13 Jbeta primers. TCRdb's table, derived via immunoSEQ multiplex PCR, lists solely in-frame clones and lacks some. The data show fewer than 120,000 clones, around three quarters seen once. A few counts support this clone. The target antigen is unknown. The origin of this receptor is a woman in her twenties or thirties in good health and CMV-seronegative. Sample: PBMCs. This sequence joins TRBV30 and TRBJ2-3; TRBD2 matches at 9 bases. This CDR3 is CAWTSGGTDTQYF. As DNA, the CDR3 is TGTGCCTGGACTAGCGGGGGCACAGATACGCAGTATTTT. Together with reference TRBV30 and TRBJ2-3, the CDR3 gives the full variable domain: SQTIHQWPATLVQPVGSPLSLECTVEGTSNPNLYWYRQAAGRGLQLLFYSVGIGQISSEVPQNLSASRPQDRQFILSSKKLLLSDSGFYLCAWTSGGTDTQYFGPGTRLTVL.